Listed below are T cell receptor beta chains from one sample, sequenced in a study of shared clonotypes between healthy human individuals. Profiled with immunoSEQ multiplex PCR; TCRdb holds only in-frame clones, not every one. Of some 1,900,000 clones listed, approximately 95% are singletons. Input material: naive CD8+ T cells sorted from blood. The receptors originated from a man between 18 and 35 years old in good health. Both conserved end residues are part of each CDR3. D genes are given only for firm matches. Only some rows state a clone size, as once, few, many or a class for expanded clones.

d_gene | abundance | j_gene | v_gene | CDR3nt | CDR3aa
TRBD1 | few | TRBJ1-3 | TRBV30 | TGTGCCTGGACAGGGGGCTCTGGAAACACCATATATTTT | CAWTGGSGNTIYF
- | - | TRBJ1-5 | TRBV4-1 | TGCGCCAGCAGCCAGGGGCCTCAGACCCAGCCCCAGCATTTT | CASSQGPQTQPQHF
- | - | TRBJ2-5 | TRBV2 | TGTGCCAGCAAACACACAGGGGGGGAAGAGACCCAGTACTTC | CASKHTGGEETQYF
- | - | TRBJ1-6 | TRBV6-5 | TGTGCCAGCAGTTACTCGACTTTGGGTAATTCACCCCTCCACTTT | CASSYSTLGNSPLHF
TRBD1 | - | TRBJ2-7 | TRBV9 | TGTGCCAGCGCCCTGGGAGGACAGGGGTACGAGCAGTACTTC | CASALGGQGYEQYF
- | - | TRBJ1-4 | TRBV5-4 | TGTGCCAGCAGCTTCCAGGGCAATGAAAAACTGTTTTTT | CASSFQGNEKLFF
- | - | TRBJ2-4 | TRBV11-2 | TGTGCCAGCAGCTTTGTGTTGGGCACCAAAAACATTCAGTACTTC | CASSFVLGTKNIQYF
- | - | TRBJ2-7 | TRBV19 | TGTGCCAGTAGTTCCCACAGCTACGAGCAGTACTTC | CASSSHSYEQYF
TRBD2 | once | TRBJ2-7 | TRBV4-3 | TGCGCCAGCAGCCCTGGGACTAGCGGCCGAGGGAACGAGCAGTACTTC | CASSPGTSGRGNEQYF
- | - | TRBJ1-1 | TRBV2 | TGTGCCAGCAGCGGGGTGGGTAACACTGAAGCTTTCTTT | CASSGVGNTEAFF
- | - | TRBJ2-7 | TRBV2 | TGTGCCAGCGACCTAGGGGGGAGAAGGCAGGACGAGCAGTACTTC | CASDLGGRRQDEQYF
- | - | TRBJ1-1 | TRBV5-4 | TGTGCCAGCAGCTTTCAAGAGAACACTGAAGCTTTCTTT | CASSFQENTEAFF
- | - | TRBJ1-5 | TRBV6-5 | TGTGCCAGCAGTTATGAGGACACTCGCAATCAGCCCCAGCATTTT | CASSYEDTRNQPQHF
- | - | TRBJ2-5 | TRBV5-4 | TGTGCCAGCAGCTTTGGCAGGGGTTCAGTGACCCAGTACTTC | CASSFGRGSVTQYF
TRBD1 | - | TRBJ1-2 | TRBV9 | TGTGCCAGCAGCGGTCAGGGACAGGGGGCAAGCTATGGCTACACCTTC | CASSGQGQGASYGYTF
TRBD2 | - | TRBJ2-1 | TRBV28 | TGTGCCAGCAGTCTTCTAGCGGTAGCCTACAATGAGCAGTTCTTC | CASSLLAVAYNEQFF
TRBD2 | - | TRBJ2-3 | TRBV28 | TGTGCCAGCAGTTTACCAGCGGGGGGCACAGATACGCAGTATTTT | CASSLPAGGTDTQYF
- | - | TRBJ2-6 | TRBV29-1 | TGCAGCGTTGAGGGTATCTCTGGGGCCAACGTCCTGACTTTC | CSVEGISGANVLTF
- | - | TRBJ1-1 | TRBV5-1 | TGCGCCAGCAGCTTGGTGTATGGGGGAGCCGACACTGAAGCTTTCTTT | CASSLVYGGADTEAFF
- | - | TRBJ2-2 | TRBV4-3 | TGCGCCAGCAGCCCCGGACAGCACACCGGGGAGCTGTTTTTT | CASSPGQHTGELFF
- | - | TRBJ2-7 | TRBV19 | TGTGCCAGTAGTATATCACCCTACGAGCAGTACTTC | CASSISPYEQYF
- | - | TRBJ1-2 | TRBV7-9 | TGTGCCAGCAGCCGGGCCTATGGCTACACCTTC | CASSRAYGYTF